The TCR beta chain under discussion was sequenced for a study of radiotherapy plus CTLA-4 blockade in lung cancer. Study overall: Objective responses emerged in around a sixth of patients, and around 29% attained disease control.

Method: immunoSEQ multiplex PCR; TCRdb's copy keeps in-frame clones and lacks some. The data contain 11,000 to 15,000 clones, 72% of them seen just once; the ten biggest clones take up roughly 50%. With respect to this clone: Its antigen is as yet unknown.

The V gene's germline CDR1 is MNHNS and CDR2 SASEGT. The CDR3 sequence is 15 residues long. The V and J ends lost 3 bases and 10 bases, in that order; junction bases with no gene match: 10. Study results and caveats: Early blood T cell clone changes and increased post-radiation serum interferon-beta were reportedly the strongest response predictors. After radiotherapy and ipilimumab, tumor-derived clones expanded in peripheral blood.

In chemo-refractory metastatic non-small-cell lung cancer, patients got ipilimumab CTLA-4 blockade together with focal radiation. The source material was peripheral blood, sampled from a patient treated with radiotherapy plus ipilimumab. The chain couples TRBV6-1 to TRBJ2-1, with 9 bases that match TRBD1. This clonotype was sampled from a human donor with non-small cell lung cancer whose response to radiotherapy plus ipilimumab could not be evaluated. CDR3 in DNA: TGTGCCAGCAGTGAGGGGGGGACAGGGCCAGACGAGCAGTTCTTC. It specifies CASSEGGTGPDEQFF.